These 21 T cell receptor beta chains originate from one sample sequenced in a study of molecular identifiers for immune sequencing clone quantification. Each CDR3 protein is one row after TCRdb ran MiXCR on the PCR reads. The sample gives a few hundred thousand distinct CDR3 sequences, roughly 24% of which show up once; just over 0.75% is in the top ten. Sequenced sample: naive CD8+ T cells from blood, with Jurkat cell RNA spiked in. The sample's subset: FACS-sorted CD8+CD4-CCR7+CD45RA+ naive T cells. The receptors here all came from a human donor in good health. Some libraries in this study had Jurkat cell RNA spiked in.

The chain has TRBV29-1 and TRBJ2-1; D is tentatively TRBD1 or TRBD2 (11 bases each). Between the trimmed V and J ends, which lost 4 bases and 6 bases, there was a span of 25 bases. Germline CDR1 SQVTM, CDR2 ANQGSEA. CDR3 length: 17 residues. The chain's CDR3 is CSVVGTGGTSGSNEQFF. CDR3 in DNA: TGCAGCGTTGTCGGGACAGGGGGTACTAGCGGGAGCAATGAGCAGTTCTTC.

The chain employs TRBV7-6 and TRBJ2-7; maybe TRBD2 (5 bases). This CDR3 comprises 15 residues. Germline lookup yields CDR1 SGHVS and CDR2 FNYEAQ. V lost 5 bases and J 6 bases, leaving 20 bases between the germline ends. The CDR3 nucleotides read TGTGCCAGCAGCCGACGGACGGATCGGGGAGCCGAGCAGTACTTC. Residues: CASSRRTDRGAEQYF.

This clonotype was observed many times. This rearrangement joins TRBV29-1 to TRBJ2-7; 10 positions agree with TRBD2. This CDR3 spans 14 amino acids. In germline, CDR1 is SQVTM, CDR2 ANQGSEA. V gave up 4 bases and J gave up 3 bases; unmatched junction bases: 6. In nucleotides, the CDR3 is TGCAGCGTTGTGCTAGCGGGGGTACACTACGAGCAGTACTTC. The encoded protein is CSVVLAGVHYEQYF.

This clonotype has a handful of counts. The rearrangement joins TRBV27 to TRBJ2-7; D is ambiguous. Germline V lookup: CDR1 MNHEY, CDR2 SMNVEV (reference sequence). This CDR3 has 13 amino acids. V was trimmed by 0 bases and J by 3 bases, leaving 6 bases between them. CDR3 DNA: TGTGCCAGCAGTTTATCGCCAGTCTACGAGCAGTACTTC. Translation: CASSLSPVYEQYF.

This rearrangement joins TRBV5-4 to TRBJ2-5; 9 bases map to TRBD1. The CDR3 is 15 residues long. CDR1 and CDR2 (germline): SGHNT, YYREEE (reference sequence). Trimming at V came to 4 bases and at J to 5 bases, leaving 9 bases not matched to a gene. The CDR3 DNA reads TGTGCCAGCAGCCGGTCACAGGGGGCGCAGGAGACCCAGTACTTC. This translates into CASSRSQGAQETQYF.

The chain couples TRBV2 to TRBJ1-5; D ambiguous. Trimming removed 3 bases at V and 0 bases at J, with 9 bases between. This CDR3 comprises 15 residues. The germline V gene encodes CDR1 SNHLY and CDR2 FYNNEI. In DNA, the CDR3 is TGTGCCAGCAGTGATAACAGCAATAGCAATCAGCCCCAGCATTTT. Its protein is CASSDNSNSNQPQHF.

This clonotype was counted at least ten times. The V call is TRBV6-6, the J call TRBJ2-7, with 7 bases lining up with TRBD2. Trimming took 9 bases from V and 4 from J; bases not matched to a gene: 9. CDR3 length equals 13 residues. Germline-derived CDR1 and CDR2 are MNHNY and SVGAGI (reference sequence). This CDR3 is CASSGTTAYEQYF. CDR3 nucleotide sequence: TGTGCCAGTTCCGGGACTACCGCTTACGAGCAGTACTTC.

In this sample, this clonotype turned up a few times. This chain connects TRBV7-6 to TRBJ2-5; 14 bases line up with TRBD2. V was clipped by 5 bases and J by 13 bases; unmatched bases: 3. The germline V gene encodes CDR1 SGHVS and CDR2 FNYEAQ. The CDR3 has 12 residues. CDR3 nucleotide sequence: TGTGCCAGCAGCACGGGACTAGCGGGAGCGTACTTC. This codes for CASSTGLAGAYF.

Notes on this clonotype: A much larger clone lies one base from this, so it may be a read error. The gene calls are TRBV11-2 and TRBJ2-1; D remains unclear. The length of the CDR3 is 13 residues. Germline CDR1 is SGHAT and CDR2 is FQNNGV. CDR3 region: CASSLSLPDEQIF. CDR3 nucleotide sequence: TGTGCCAGCAGCTTATCTTTGCCGGATGAGCAGATCTTC.

This clonotype was seen repeatedly, ten times or more. The gene calls are TRBV29-1 and TRBJ1-1, with D possibly being TRBD1 (5 bases). The ends were cut back, 0 bases at V and 11 bases at J, with 22 bases in the middle. This CDR3 spans 15 amino acids. Germline values: CDR1 SQVTM, CDR2 ANQGSEA. CDR3 loop: CSVEDFDREGIGAFF. The DNA of the CDR3 is TGCAGCGTTGAAGATTTCGACAGAGAGGGGATTGGTGCTTTCTTT.

This clonotype was found many times. CDR3 nucleotide sequence: TGCAGTCCGCTAGGTGAGGGGGCTGAAGCTTTCTTT. Translation gives CSPLGEGAEAFF. The chain uses TRBV20-1 and TRBJ1-1; weak D call: TRBD1 (6 bases). This CDR3 is built from 12 residues. V lost 8 bases, J lost 6 bases, and 16 bases lay in between. CDR1 DFQATT and CDR2 SNEGSKA come from the germline V gene (reference sequence).

The chain carries TRBV18 and TRBJ2-7; D perhaps matches TRBD1 (6 bases). This CDR3 region has 15 residues. CDR1 KGHSH and CDR2 LQKENI come from the germline V gene. V lost 1 base to trimming and J lost 3 bases, with 13 bases between them. This CDR3 is CASSPRSRTDYEQYF. CDR3 in DNA: TGTGCCAGCTCACCACGGTCCCGGACAGACTACGAGCAGTACTTC. Looking up the rest from reference TRBV18 and TRBJ2-7 gives the full variable domain: NAGVMQNPRHLVRRRGQEARLRCSPMKGHSHVYWYRQLPEEGLKFMVYLQKENIIDESGMPKERFSAEFPKEGPSILRIQQVVRGDSAAYFCASSPRSRTDYEQYFGPGTRLTVT.

This clonotype was observed many times. The chain links TRBV29-1 to TRBJ1-4, with no clear D. Germline assignment: CDR1 SQVTM and CDR2 ANQGSEA. Trimming cost V 0 bases and J 7 bases, with 9 bases left between them. The CDR3 is 13 amino acids. The CDR3 protein is CSVEDSMGEKLFF. As DNA, the CDR3 is TGCAGCGTTGAAGATAGCATGGGTGAAAAACTGTTTTTT.

The chain combines TRBV23-1 with TRBJ1-2; 10 nucleotides match TRBD1. TRBV23-1 is an ORF; its function is uncertain. This CDR3 comprises 14 residues. The V gene end was trimmed by 3 bases and the J gene end by 7 bases; junction bases not matched to a gene: 5. In DNA form, the CDR3 reads TGCGCCAGCAGTCACCGACAGGGGGCCGTTGGCTACACCTTC. This sequence encodes CASSHRQGAVGYTF.

This clonotype was observed a handful of times. V usage is TRBV7-9 and J usage is TRBJ1-1; D is perhaps TRBD1 (5 bases). In germline, CDR1 is SEHNR, CDR2 FQNEAQ (reference sequence). The length of the CDR3 is 13 residues. Trimming cost V 9 bases and J 4 bases, with 15 bases left between them. CDR3 sequence (DNA): TGTGCCAGGGGGGAATTAATGAGCACTGAAGCTTTCTTT. This gives the protein CARGELMSTEAFF.

This clonotype was found once. A read error may explain this, as a much larger clone is one base away. This chain connects TRBV7-2 to TRBJ2-3; the D call may be TRBD1 or TRBD2 (6 bases each). V was trimmed by 2 bases and J by 2 bases, leaving 11 bases between them. Germline-derived CDR1 and CDR2 are SGHTA and FQGNSA. The CDR3 has 15 residues. Here the CDR3 reads CASSLRGDLTDTQYF. The CDR3 coding sequence is TGTGCCAGCAGCTTAAGGGGGGACCTCACAGATACGCAGTATTTT.

The table lists this clonotype with a count of one. It may be a read error: a sequence one base away is much more abundant. The rearrangement links TRBV28 to TRBJ2-7; 8 bases line up with TRBD1. CDR1 and CDR2 (germline): MDHEN, SYDVKM. CDR3 length: 14 residues. DNA of the CDR3: TGTGCCAGCAGTATCGGGACAGGTACCTACGAGCAGTCCTTC. It yields the protein CASSIGTGTYEQSF.

V is TRBV19 and J is TRBJ1-6; D remains ambiguous. The CDR3 totals 14 residues. V lost 3 bases and J lost 7, with 10 bases in between. CDR1 is LNHDA and CDR2 is SQIVND in the germline V gene (reference sequence). Here the CDR3 DNA reads TGTGCCAGTAGTATCGGCGGGAACAATTCACCCCTCCACTTT. It yields the protein CASSIGGNNSPLHF.

This clonotype turned up a few times. This chain uses TRBV20-1 with TRBJ2-5; 12 bases line up with TRBD1. Germline values: CDR1 DFQATT, CDR2 SNEGSKA (reference sequence). Unmatched junction bases numbered 8, after V lost 0 bases and J lost 9 bases. This CDR3 is 15 amino acids long. The chain's CDR3 is CSARDGTGGRNAQYF. CDR3 DNA: TGCAGTGCTAGAGATGGGACAGGGGGCCGAAACGCCCAGTACTTC.

The chain uses TRBV23-1 and TRBJ2-5, with 11 bases identical to TRBD1. TRBV23-1 falls under the ORF class, with uncertain function. This CDR3 has 16 amino acids. J gave up 5 bases and V 0 bases, and 5 bases lay outside the gene matches. CDR3 protein: CASSQSGQGVGETQYF. CDR3 bases: TGCGCCAGCAGTCAATCGGGACAGGGGGTGGGGGAGACCCAGTACTTC.

The genes are TRBV20-1 and TRBJ2-1; 15 bases align to TRBD2. V shed 0 bases and J 8 bases; nucleotides not matched to a gene: 17. Germline V gene lookup returns CDR1 DFQATT and CDR2 SNEGSKA (reference sequence). The CDR3 contains 20 residues. Here the CDR3 reads CSARDLGGLAGGPKGDEQFF. The CDR3 DNA sequence: TGCAGTGCTAGAGATCTGGGTGGACTAGCGGGAGGGCCTAAAGGCGATGAGCAGTTCTTC.